Included here is one T cell receptor (beta chain) sequence, with context. This clonotype was detected only a few times. Its antigen remains unidentified. No much larger clone exists at a distance of one base, and base qualities are not known. The positive SARS-CoV-2 PCR tests of the convalescent patients were dated from March to December 2020, before the Alpha, Beta and Delta variants emerged in the United States. PBMCs were separated from whole blood using Ficoll-Paque Plus gradient centrifugation and then either used fresh or cryopreserved at -140C. This record belongs to a study of vaccination and CD4 T cells after COVID-19 (dated 2022 in TCRdb). Background on the whole study: Every convalescent patient had a positive nasal swab PCR test for SARS-CoV-2, with mild disease in eight to ten patients and severe disease in one. Participants got two doses of the Pfizer-BioNTech BNT162b2 vaccine (n=8) or two doses of the Moderna mRNA-1273 vaccine (n=2). In some eleven COVID-19 convalescent patients and 4 infection-naive healthy vaccine recipients, researchers compared the spike-specific CD4+ TCR repertoire from before mRNA vaccination with the repertoire from after. Post-COVID blood samples were collected from convalescent patients a median of around 96 days after diagnosis, with a range of roughly 30 to 170 days. The convalescent cohort included six males and four females, with two Hispanic individuals, seven Caucasians, two Asians and one multiracial person. The time from the second vaccine dose to post-vaccine blood sampling had a median of roughly 70 days and ranged from roughly 12 to 241 days.

Receptor amplification or capture employed PCR. Sequencing used an Illumina iSeq 100. Per the authors' processing: Non-productive sequences were filtered out, and CDR3s that did not start with C, did not end with F or W, or were shorter than 7 amino acids were discarded. CDR3 homology was assessed with Levenshtein distances (stringdist) and unrooted phylogenetic trees (ape) in R version 3.6.1. The raw public data were reprocessed by TCRdb itself: fastp quality trimming at Q25, MiXCR clonotype calling, in-frame beta chains only. Each record represents a unique CDR3 protein, reported with the most common genes and DNA among its rows. The V and J calls shown here were made by TCRdb, not taken from the authors' results. This sample is represented by roughly 19,000 distinct CDR3 sequences; 50% to 75% of them were singletons. The ten largest make up around 1.1% of the sample. The CDR3 measures 15 amino acids from cysteine to phenylalanine. Only the CDR3 region is kept as DNA, spanning 45 bases read in frame from base 1. V is reduced by 5 bases and J by 0 bases, leaving a spacing of 12 bases between them. As encoded in the germline V gene, CDR1 is ENHRY while CDR2 is SYGVKD.

Paper-wide results and their limitations: Of the vaccine-specific clones found in convalescent patients, nearly all (304 of 307) were mono-reactive for SARS-CoV-2 spike instead of being cross-reactive with common cold coronaviruses. An increase in the median number of SARS-CoV-2-reactive clonotypes from more than 20 after infection to about 39 after vaccination was observed, but the change was not found to be significant. Only a relatively small number of convalescent patients were included in the study, and early timepoints following natural infection were not analyzed. Among the post-vaccine SARS-CoV-2-reactive clones in convalescent patients, a median 86.3% showed up only after vaccination, which suggests vaccine-specific priming.

The clonotype originates from a human donor who had recovered from COVID-19. This material consisted of CD4+ T cells from blood, taken after SARS-CoV-2 vaccination. The chain is encoded by TRBV10-3 joined to TRBJ2-3; the D gene is perhaps TRBD1, on 5 matching bases. The CDR3 amino acid sequence is: CAISTDRSSTDTQYF. Here is the DNA: TGTGCCATCAGTACAGACAGATCTAGCACAGATACGCAGTATTTT.